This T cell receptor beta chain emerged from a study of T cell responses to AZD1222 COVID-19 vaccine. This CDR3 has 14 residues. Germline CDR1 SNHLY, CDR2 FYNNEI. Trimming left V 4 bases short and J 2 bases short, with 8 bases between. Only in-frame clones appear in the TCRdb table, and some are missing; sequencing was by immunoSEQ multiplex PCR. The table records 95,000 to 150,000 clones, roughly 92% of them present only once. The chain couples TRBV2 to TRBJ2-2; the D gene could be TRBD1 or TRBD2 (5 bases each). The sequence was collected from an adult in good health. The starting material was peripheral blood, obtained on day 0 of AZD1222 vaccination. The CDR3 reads CASSGGTNTGELFF. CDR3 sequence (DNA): TGTGCCAGCAGTGGGGGGACCAACACCGGGGAGCTGTTTTTT.